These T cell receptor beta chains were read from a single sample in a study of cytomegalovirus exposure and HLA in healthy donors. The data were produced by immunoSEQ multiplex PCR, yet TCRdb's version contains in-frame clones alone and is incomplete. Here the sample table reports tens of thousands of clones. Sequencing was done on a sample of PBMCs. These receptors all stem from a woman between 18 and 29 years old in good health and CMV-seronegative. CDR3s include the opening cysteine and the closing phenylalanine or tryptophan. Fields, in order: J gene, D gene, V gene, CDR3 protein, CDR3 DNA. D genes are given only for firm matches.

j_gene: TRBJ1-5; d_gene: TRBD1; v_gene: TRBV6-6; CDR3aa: CASSYGTGGNQPQHF; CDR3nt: TGTGCCAGCAGTTATGGGACAGGGGGCAATCAGCCCCAGCATTTT
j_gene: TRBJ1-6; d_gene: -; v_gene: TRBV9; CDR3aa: CASGTSGFPLHF; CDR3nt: TGTGCCAGCGGGACTTCAGGGTTTCCCCTCCACTTT
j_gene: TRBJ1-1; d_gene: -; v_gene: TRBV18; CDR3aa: CASSPRRDGPTEAFF; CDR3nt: TGTGCCAGCTCACCACGGCGGGACGGACCTACTGAAGCTTTCTTT
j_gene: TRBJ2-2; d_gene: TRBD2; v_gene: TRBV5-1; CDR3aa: CASSLATSSTGELFF; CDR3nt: TGCGCCAGCAGCCTCGCGACTAGCTCCACCGGGGAGCTGTTTTTT
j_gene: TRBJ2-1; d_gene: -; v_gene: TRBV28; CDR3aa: CASNVLGGDNEQFF; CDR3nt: TGTGCCAGCAACGTTTTAGGGGGGGACAATGAGCAGTTCTTC
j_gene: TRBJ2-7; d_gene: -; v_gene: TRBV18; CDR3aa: CASSPPDRPSYEQYF; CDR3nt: TGTGCCAGCTCACCACCAGACAGGCCTTCCTACGAGCAGTACTTC
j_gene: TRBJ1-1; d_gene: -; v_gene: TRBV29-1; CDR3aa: CSVRAGNTEAFF; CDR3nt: TGCAGCGTTCGGGCGGGGAACACTGAAGCTTTCTTT
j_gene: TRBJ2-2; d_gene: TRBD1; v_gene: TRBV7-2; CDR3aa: CASSSLTGVARELFF; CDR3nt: TGTGCCAGCAGCTCCTTAACAGGGGTTGCTCGGGAGCTGTTTTTT
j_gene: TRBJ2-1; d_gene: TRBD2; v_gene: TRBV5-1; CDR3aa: CASSMGLAGVGYNEQFF; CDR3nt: TGCGCCAGCAGCATGGGACTAGCGGGAGTGGGCTACAATGAGCAGTTCTTC
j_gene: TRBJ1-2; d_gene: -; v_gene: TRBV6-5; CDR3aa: CASRVQGNYGYTF; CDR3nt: TGTGCCAGCAGAGTACAGGGTAACTATGGCTACACCTTC
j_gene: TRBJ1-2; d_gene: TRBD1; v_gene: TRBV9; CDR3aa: CASSVGLDRVYGYTF; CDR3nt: TGTGCCAGCAGCGTAGGCTTGGACAGGGTTTATGGCTACACCTTC